What follows are 6 T cell receptor beta chains derived from one specimen sequenced in a study of Graves' ophthalmopathy and Graves' hyperthyroidism. RNA transcripts yielded amplified TCR beta CDR3 regions. Second-round multiplex PCR came after a first-round RT-PCR that employed HTBI primers. TCRdb re-derived calls from the multiplex PCR reads in MiXCR, one entry per CDR3 protein. The data contain 500,000 to 700,000 distinct CDR3 sequences, under 45% of them singletons. The specimen was peripheral blood or thyroid tissue (not recorded which). These receptors were collected from an adult man with Graves' hyperthyroidism.

About this clonotype: A much larger clone lies one base from this, so it may be a read error. Without the conserved terminal phenylalanine or tryptophan, this CDR3 likely stems from a read error. The V gene is TRBV7-9, the J gene TRBJ1-2; no firm D call. Germline V lookup: CDR1 SEHNR, CDR2 FQNEAQ (reference sequence). The CDR3 runs 15 residues. The CDR3 reads CASSQDGGGNYGYTS. CDR3 DNA: TGCGCCAGCAGCCAAGATGGAGGAGGGAACTATGGCTACACCTCC.

This clonotype was counted at least ten times. This chain connects TRBV29-1 to TRBJ2-7, with a weak D call TRBD1 (6 bases). The V end lost 4 bases, the J end lost 5 bases, and 9 bases lay between the germline ends. Germline CDR1 and CDR2: SQVTM and ANQGSEA. This CDR3 is 11 amino acids long. This CDR3 reads CSVAPGDEQYF. The CDR3, as DNA: TGCAGCGTTGCACCAGGGGACGAGCAGTACTTC.

DNA for the CDR3: TGTGCCAGCAGCTTAGAGCGTCAGCCAAAGCTCACAGATACGCAGTATTTT. As protein: CASSLERQPKLTDTQYF. The V call is TRBV11-2, the J call TRBJ2-3; D gene ambiguous. Germline V CDR1 and CDR2: SGHAT, FQNNGV. The ends were cut back, 0 bases at V and 2 bases at J, with 15 bases in the middle. This CDR3 spans 17 amino acids.

The chain is built from TRBV10-2 and TRBJ2-5, with 7 positions matching TRBD1. Trimming at V came to 0 bases and at J to 2 bases, leaving 3 bases not matched to a gene. The CDR3 spans 15 residues. Germline V gene sequence: CDR1 WSHSY, CDR2 SAAADI. The CDR3, as DNA: TGCGCCAGCAGTGAGTCTGGGGACAGACAAGAGACCCAGTACTTC. Translating gives CASSESGDRQETQYF.

The table lists this clonotype with many counts. This may be a read error, as it is one base from a much larger clone. The rearrangement links TRBV15 to TRBJ1-5, with D possibly TRBD1 on 5 matching bases. This CDR3 is built from 15 residues. Germline lookup yields CDR1 LNHNV and CDR2 YYDKDF (reference sequence). CDR3 amino acids: CATSRDGGGGQSQHF. The CDR3 DNA is TGTGCCACCAGCAGAGATGGCGGGGGTGGTCAGTCCCAGCATTTT. Combining the CDR3 with reference TRBV15 and TRBJ1-5 gives the whole variable domain DAMVIQNPRYQVTQFGKPVTLSCSQTLNHNVMYWYQQKSSQAPKLLFHYYDKDFNNEADTPDNFQSRRPNTSFCFLDIRSPGLGDTAMYLCATSRDGGGGQSQHFGDGTRLSIL.

This clonotype was seen ten or more times. This chain uses TRBV20-1 with TRBJ2-7; TRBD1 matches 10 bases. Per germline, CDR1 DFQATT and CDR2 SNEGSKA (reference sequence). The J segment lost 5 bases and the V segment lost 4 bases, leaving 8 bases of the junction unmatched. CDR3 length: 14 amino acids. The CDR3 is CSAINSTGGDEQYF. CDR3 nucleotides: TGCAGTGCTATTAACTCGACAGGGGGCGACGAGCAGTACTTC.